These 32 T cell receptor beta chains originate from one sample sequenced in a study of blood T cell repertoires in COVID-19. TCRdb's table, derived via immunoSEQ multiplex PCR, lists solely in-frame clones and lacks some. The sample lists 150,000 to 200,000 clones; 80% to 90% were seen once. Source material: peripheral blood. These receptors were obtained from a man aged 18 to 29 who had recovered from COVID-19.

The chain is built from TRBV30 and TRBJ2-7; D is possibly TRBD1 (6 bases). The CDR3 consists of 13 residues. Germline V gives CDR1 GTSNPN, CDR2 SVGIG (reference sequence). Trimming stripped 2 bases from V and 4 bases from J, with 12 bases between. In DNA form, the CDR3 reads TGTGCCTGGAGTAAGATACAGGGTTACGAGCAGTACTTC. As protein: CAWSKIQGYEQYF.

The CDR3 coding sequence is TGTGCCAGCACCGGGGGACAGGGGACTTTCTTT. Its translation is CASTGGQGTFF. The chain employs TRBV28 and TRBJ1-1; TRBD1 matches 10 bases. V lost 7 bases, J lost 12 bases, and 5 bases stayed unmatched. Germline-derived CDR1 and CDR2 are MDHEN and SYDVKM. The CDR3 has 11 residues.

The rearrangement joins TRBV3-1 (or the pseudogene TRBV3-2) to TRBJ2-5, with 7 bases aligning to TRBD1. J lost 3 bases, V lost 4 bases, and 2 bases had no gene match. CDR3 size: 13 residues. Germline V gene data show CDR1 as LGHDT and CDR2 as YNNKEL (reference sequence). CDR3 in DNA: TGTGCCAGCAGCCGGGACAGAAAAGAGACCCAGTACTTC. As protein: CASSRDRKETQYF.

CDR3 region: CASSTGRQETQYF. CDR3 nucleotides: TGTGCCAGTAGTACAGGGCGGCAAGAGACCCAGTACTTC. The chain combines TRBV19 with TRBJ2-5; D perhaps matches TRBD1 (5 bases). Germline CDR1 reads LNHDA; CDR2 reads SQIVND (reference sequence). V was pared by 4 bases and J by 2 bases, with 8 bases between. The CDR3 consists of 13 residues.

In this sample, this clone turned up a few times. The chain couples TRBV28 to TRBJ1-6, with 7 bases aligning to TRBD1. There are 15 residues in the CDR3. Germline values: CDR1 MDHEN, CDR2 SYDVKM. Trimming removed 2 bases from V and 7 bases from J; junction bases left unmatched: 5. CDR3: CASSLIGQANSPLHF. CDR3 DNA sequence: TGTGCCAGCAGTTTAATTGGACAGGCCAATTCACCCCTCCACTTT. The complete variable domain, with remaining parts taken from reference TRBV28 and TRBJ1-6, reads DVKVTQSSRYLVKRTGEKVFLECVQDMDHENMFWYRQDPGLGLRLIYFSYDVKMKEKGDIPEGYSVSREKKERFSLILESASTNQTSMYLCASSLIGQANSPLHFGNGTRLTVT.

V and J are TRBV5-1 and TRBJ1-1; TRBD1 might be the D (5 bases). The germline CDR1 and CDR2 sequences are SGHRS and YFSETQ. V was cut by 5 bases and J by 11 bases, with 13 bases left in between. The CDR3 length is 11 residues. Here the CDR3 DNA reads TGCGCCAGCAGATCAGGGTTAACGGCTTTCTTT. Protein: CASRSGLTAFF.

V gene TRBV11-2 combines with J gene TRBJ1-3; D gene uncertain. The CDR3 totals 14 residues. Germline V CDR1 and CDR2: SGHAT, FQNNGV. Trimming stripped 0 bases from V and 1 base from J, with 4 bases between. DNA for the CDR3: TGTGCCAGCAGCTTAGATCGGTCTGGAAACACCATATATTTT. Protein: CASSLDRSGNTIYF.

The chain has TRBV20-1 and TRBJ2-1; no clear D. Germline V gives CDR1 DFQATT, CDR2 SNEGSKA (reference sequence). The germline V and J ends were trimmed by 2 bases and 5 bases, with 4 bases remaining between them. The CDR3 is made up of 11 amino acids. As DNA, the CDR3 is TGCAGTGCTAGAAGCGACAATGAGCAGTTCTTC. Residues: CSARSDNEQFF.

The chain carries TRBV10-3 and TRBJ1-4; TRBD1 aligns across 7 bases. V lost 3 bases to trimming and J lost 5 bases; unmatched junction nucleotides: 3. The CDR3 spans 14 residues. Germline CDR1 reads ENHRY; CDR2 reads SYGVKD. The chain's CDR3 is CAISDGRGNEKLFF. CDR3 bases: TGTGCCATCAGTGACGGCAGGGGGAATGAAAAACTGTTTTTT.

The chain carries TRBV7-3 and TRBJ2-2; D perhaps matches TRBD1 (6 bases). CDR3 length equals 17 residues. V gave up 5 bases and J gave up 3 bases, with 19 bases separating them. The germline CDR1 and CDR2 sequences are SGHTA and FQGTGA. This chain's CDR3 is CASSPKIGGRDTGELFF. The DNA of the CDR3 is TGTGCCAGCAGCCCGAAAATAGGGGGTAGGGACACCGGGGAGCTGTTTTTT.

This chain links TRBV6-5 with TRBJ2-7; the match to TRBD2 covers 10 bases. V gave up 6 bases and J gave up 4 bases; unmatched junction bases: 6. The CDR3 is 14 residues long. Germline V lookup: CDR1 MNHEY, CDR2 SVGAGI. The CDR3 is CASRVLAGSYEQYF. The CDR3 nucleotides are TGTGCCAGCAGAGTACTAGCGGGGTCTTACGAGCAGTACTTC.

The rearrangement joins TRBV19 to TRBJ1-1; D gene unclear. The V end was cut by 5 bases, the J end by 1 base, with 5 bases between. The CDR3 is 12 amino acids. Germline CDR1 and CDR2: LNHDA and SQIVND (reference sequence). The CDR3 spells CASSWRNTEAFF. CDR3 DNA: TGTGCCAGTAGTTGGAGGAACACTGAAGCTTTCTTT. The full variable domain, in which reference TRBV19 and TRBJ1-1 provide the parts outside the CDR3, is DGGITQSPKYLFRKEGQNVTLSCEQNLNHDAMYWYRQDPGQGLRLIYYSQIVNDFQKGDIAEGYSVSREKKESFPLTVTSAQKNPTAFYLCASSWRNTEAFFGQGTRLTVV.

This chain links TRBV28 with TRBJ2-5; TRBD2 might be the D (6 bases). The ends were cut back, 2 bases at V and 4 bases at J, with 11 bases in the middle. The germline V gene has CDR1 MDHEN and CDR2 SYDVKM. This CDR3 has 14 residues. In DNA, the CDR3 is TGTGCCAGCAGTTTAGCGGGGTCAGGAGAGACCCAGTACTTC. Its protein product is CASSLAGSGETQYF. The whole variable domain, filled in from reference TRBV28 and TRBJ2-5, reads DVKVTQSSRYLVKRTGEKVFLECVQDMDHENMFWYRQDPGLGLRLIYFSYDVKMKEKGDIPEGYSVSREKKERFSLILESASTNQTSMYLCASSLAGSGETQYFGPGTRLLVL.

The V call is TRBV10-3, the J call TRBJ2-2; 9 bases align to TRBD2. In germline, CDR1 is ENHRY, CDR2 SYGVKD. The V and J ends lost 6 bases and 6 bases, in that order; junction bases with no gene match: 11. This CDR3 is built from 16 residues. The CDR3 coding sequence is TGTGCCATCAGCAAACATAGCGGGAGTGGGTCCGGGGAGCTGTTTTTT. This gives the protein CAISKHSGSGSGELFF.

This rearrangement joins TRBV10-3 to TRBJ2-3, with 9 positions matching TRBD2. Germline V lookup: CDR1 ENHRY, CDR2 SYGVKD. The CDR3 is 15 amino acids. The junction had 4 bases not matched to a gene; V was cut back by 6 bases and J by 0 bases. For the CDR3, the DNA is TGTGCCATCAGACCTAGCGGGGTCAGCACAGATACGCAGTATTTT. Protein sequence: CAIRPSGVSTDTQYF.

This rearrangement joins TRBV30 to TRBJ2-1; the match to TRBD1 covers 8 bases. CDR3 length: 14 residues. The J segment lost 3 bases and the V segment lost 3 bases, leaving 4 bases of the junction unmatched. The germline CDR1 and CDR2 sequences are GTSNPN and SVGIG (reference sequence). The DNA of the CDR3 is TGTGCCTGGAGAGGCAGGGGGCTCTACAATGAGCAGTTCTTC. Translating it yields CAWRGRGLYNEQFF. Combining the CDR3 with reference TRBV30 and TRBJ2-1 gives the whole variable domain SQTIHQWPATLVQPVGSPLSLECTVEGTSNPNLYWYRQAAGRGLQLLFYSVGIGQISSEVPQNLSASRPQDRQFILSSKKLLLSDSGFYLCAWRGRGLYNEQFFGPGTRLTVL.

The V and J genes are TRBV5-4 and TRBJ2-7, with 9 nucleotides matching TRBD2. The CDR3 consists of 14 residues. Germline trimming cut 4 bases from V and 2 bases from J; bases unmatched to any gene: 4. Germline V gene sequence: CDR1 SGHNT, CDR2 YYREEE (reference sequence). The CDR3 DNA sequence: TGTGCCAGCAGCCCGGGACTAGCCCCCTACGAGCAGTACTTC. As protein: CASSPGLAPYEQYF.

The chain carries TRBV19 and TRBJ1-6; D may be TRBD1 (5 bases). The CDR3 contains 15 residues. Germline V gene lookup returns CDR1 LNHDA and CDR2 SQIVND (reference sequence). Trimming stripped 5 bases from V and 10 bases from J, with 18 bases between. CDR3 nucleotides: TGTGCCAGTAGTCAGGGTGATCGACTTGGCTCACCCCTCCACTTT. It is translated as CASSQGDRLGSPLHF.

This chain joins TRBV5-1 and TRBJ2-6, with D uncertain. There are 14 residues in the CDR3. CDR1 is SGHRS and CDR2 is YFSETQ in the germline V gene. Trimming shortened V by 4 bases and J by 1 base, and 6 bases separated the two germline ends. This chain's CDR3 is CASSAISGANVLTF. The CDR3 coding sequence is TGCGCCAGCAGCGCTATTTCTGGGGCCAACGTCCTGACTTTC.

V usage is TRBV6-5 and J usage is TRBJ1-6, with TRBD1 matching over 9 bases. The junction had 4 bases not matched to a gene; V was cut back by 5 bases and J by 8 bases. CDR1 is MNHEY, CDR2 SVGAGI, per germline. The CDR3 is made up of 14 amino acids. The CDR3 sequence is CASSPRTGDSPLHF. The CDR3 bases are TGTGCCAGCAGTCCTCGGACAGGGGATTCACCCCTCCACTTT.

The V call is TRBV5-4, the J call TRBJ2-1; 7 bases are shared with TRBD1. The CDR3 spans 13 residues. With 0 bases clipped from V and 10 bases from J, the junction kept 4 bases outside the gene matches. Per germline, CDR1 SGHNT and CDR2 YYREEE (reference sequence). CDR3 region: CASSLVTGVEQFF. CDR3 bases: TGTGCCAGCAGCTTGGTTACAGGGGTCGAGCAGTTCTTC.

The chain combines TRBV19 with TRBJ1-5, with a tentative D call TRBD1 (5 bases). The CDR3 is made up of 13 amino acids. Looked up from germline, CDR1 is LNHDA and CDR2 is SQIVND (reference sequence). Trimming left V 4 bases short and J 4 bases short, with 8 bases between. This CDR3 reads CASSTQGNQPQHF. CDR3 DNA sequence: TGTGCCAGTAGTACCCAGGGAAATCAGCCCCAGCATTTT.

The chain carries TRBV4-1 and TRBJ2-1; the match to TRBD2 covers 14 bases. The CDR3 extends over 22 amino acids. The germline V gene encodes CDR1 MGHRA and CDR2 YSYEKL. Germline trimming cut 4 bases from V and 0 bases from J; bases unmatched to any gene: 17. CDR3 in DNA: TGCGCCAGCAGCCCGGCGGGGGGGGCGACTAGCGGGAGGGCCCGCTCCTACAATGAGCAGTTCTTC. Protein: CASSPAGGATSGRARSYNEQFF.

The J gene is TRBJ2-5, the V gene TRBV18; 11 positions agree with TRBD2. Germline CDR1 reads KGHSH; CDR2 reads LQKENI. The ends lost 3 bases at V and 1 base at J; junction bases unmatched: 7. The CDR3 is made up of 17 amino acids. As DNA, the CDR3 is TGTGCCAGCTCACCCGGGTCTAGCGGGAGGCTCCAAGAGACCCAGTACTTC. Its translation: CASSPGSSGRLQETQYF.

The chain has TRBV10-3 and TRBJ2-3; 10 bases align to TRBD1. The CDR3 spans 14 residues. Losses at the gene ends were 4 bases for V and 7 bases for J; bases not matched to a gene: 5. Germline V CDR1 and CDR2: ENHRY, SYGVKD. The CDR3 DNA reads TGTGCCATCAGTGGAGACAGGGGGCGAAATACGCAGTATTTT. This gives the protein CAISGDRGRNTQYF.

This rearrangement joins TRBV7-8 to TRBJ1-5; D is possibly TRBD1 (5 bases). Trimming stripped 5 bases from V and 7 bases from J, with 15 bases between. Germline V gene sequence: CDR1 SGHVS, CDR2 FQNEAQ. This CDR3 comprises 14 residues. The CDR3 spells CASSPPGGLQPQHF. Here the CDR3 DNA reads TGTGCCAGCAGCCCCCCGGGGGGATTACAGCCCCAGCATTTT.

The count of this clone is one. This chain uses TRBV6-6 with TRBJ1-6; D possibly corresponds to TRBD1 (5 bases). Germline V gene data show CDR1 as MNHNY and CDR2 as SVGAGI (reference sequence). V lost 6 bases and J lost 7, with 16 bases in between. The CDR3 length is 15 residues. The CDR3 loop is CASSRGGGSNSPLHF. DNA of the CDR3: TGTGCCAGCAGCCGCGGGGGTGGGTCGAATTCACCCCTCCACTTT.

The chain combines TRBV6-5 with TRBJ1-2, with a tentative D call TRBD1 (6 bases). Germline CDR1 reads MNHEY; CDR2 reads SVGAGI. The V end was cut by 6 bases, the J end by 7 bases, with 18 bases between. This CDR3 region has 14 residues. The CDR3 bases are TGTGCCAGCAGGATACAGGGTTTTCAAGCTGGCTACACCTTC. It is translated as CASRIQGFQAGYTF.

The V call is TRBV5-4, the J call TRBJ1-1; 7 bases map to TRBD1. This CDR3 contains 16 residues. Germline loops: CDR1 SGHNT, CDR2 YYREEE (reference sequence). The trim removed 3 bases at V and 0 bases at J, leaving 8 bases unmatched. The CDR3, as DNA: TGTGCCAGCAGCTCGCAATCGACAGGGATGAACACTGAAGCTTTCTTT. This gives the protein CASSSQSTGMNTEAFF.

The CDR3 region has the DNA TGTGCCAGCAGCTTAGGACTAGCTCCCTACAATGAGCAGTTCTTC. This sequence encodes CASSLGLAPYNEQFF. The chain employs TRBV7-9 and TRBJ2-1; 7 bases line up with TRBD2. The CDR3 extends over 15 amino acids. Germline CDR1 is SEHNR and CDR2 is FQNEAQ (reference sequence). After removal of 1 base from V and 2 bases from J, the junction contained 2 bases not matched to a gene.

The chain couples TRBV27 to TRBJ1-6; weak D call: TRBD1 (5 bases). V lost 7 bases to trimming and J lost 10 bases, with 20 bases between them. Germline lookup yields CDR1 MNHEY and CDR2 SMNVEV (reference sequence). The CDR3 has 15 amino acids. CDR3 sequence reads: CASTSGGGKRSPLHF. The CDR3 nucleotides are TGTGCCAGCACCTCGGGCGGGGGGAAGAGATCACCCCTCCACTTT.

The chain combines TRBV5-4 with TRBJ2-1, with a possible D match to TRBD1 (6 bases). The germline gives CDR1 SGHNT, CDR2 YYREEE (reference sequence). V lost 0 bases and J lost 4, with 11 bases in between. The CDR3 loop spans 15 amino acids. The CDR3 sequence: CASSLDPGAYNEQFF. DNA for the CDR3: TGTGCCAGCAGCTTGGATCCAGGGGCATACAATGAGCAGTTCTTC. The whole variable domain, filled in from reference TRBV5-4 and TRBJ2-1, reads ETGVTQSPTHLIKTRGQQVTLRCSSQSGHNTVSWYQQALGQGPQFIFQYYREEENGRGNFPPRFSGLQFPNYSSELNVNALELDDSALYLCASSLDPGAYNEQFFGPGTRLTVL.